One and the same sample provided the 32 T cell receptor beta chains below, sequenced in a study of T cells in Graves' hyperthyroidism and ophthalmopathy. Researchers amplified the TCR beta CDR3 regions from RNA transcripts. First-round RT-PCR of the TCR CDR3 relied on the HTBI primer set. TCRdb used MiXCR to reprocess the multiplex PCR reads, holding one entry per CDR3 protein. The repertoire holds roughly 300,000 distinct CDR3 sequences, with over 11% as singletons. Sequencing was done on a sample of blood. The receptors stem from a woman between 25 and 40 years old with Graves' hyperthyroidism.

The rearrangement joins TRBV7-8 to TRBJ2-1; the match to TRBD1 covers 7 bases. The CDR3 consists of 15 residues. Losses at the gene ends were 1 base for V and 4 bases for J; bases not matched to a gene: 4. Germline lookup yields CDR1 SGHVS and CDR2 FQNEAQ. In DNA form, the CDR3 reads TGTGCCAGCAGCTTAGGGGGACAGCGATACAATGAGCAGTTCTTC. It codes for CASSLGGQRYNEQFF. The full variable domain, rest sourced from reference TRBV7-8 and TRBJ2-1, is GAGVSQSPRYKVAKRGQDVALRCDPISGHVSLFWYQQALGQGPEFLTYFQNEAQLDKSGLPSDRFFAERPEGSVSTLKIQRTQQEDSAVYLCASSLGGQRYNEQFFGPGTRLTVL.

This clonotype appeared many times. This sequence joins TRBV2 and TRBJ2-3; 7 nucleotides match TRBD2. Unmatched junction bases numbered 10, after V lost 8 bases and J lost 5 bases. Per the germline V gene, CDR1 is SNHLY and CDR2 is FYNNEI. The CDR3 is 14 residues long. CDR3 nucleotides: TGTGCCAGCCTATTAGAGCGGGACCAAGATACGCAGTATTTT. Translated, it gives CASLLERDQDTQYF.

The table lists this clonotype with many counts. V gene TRBV30 combines with J gene TRBJ1-1, with D unclear. Germline CDR1 is GTSNPN and CDR2 is SVGIG (reference sequence). The length of the CDR3 is 14 residues. Trimming took off 1 base at V and 6 bases at J, with 15 bases between the two ends. CDR3 sequence (DNA): TGTGCCTGGAGTGGGCAGTCAAAGCGATCTGAAGCTTTCTTT. Its protein is CAWSGQSKRSEAFF.

This clonotype was detected ten times or more. This rearrangement joins TRBV7-2 to TRBJ2-3, with D possibly TRBD2 on 6 matching bases. Per germline, CDR1 SGHTA and CDR2 FQGNSA. CDR3 size: 16 residues. V was clipped by 1 base and J by 1 base, with 12 bases between them. CDR3 sequence: CASSLVRGYGTDTQYF. The CDR3 nucleotides read TGTGCCAGCAGCTTAGTGCGGGGTTATGGCACAGATACGCAGTATTTT.

This clonotype was detected once. A much larger clone sits a single nucleotide away, making a read error possible. The V call is TRBV11-2, the J call TRBJ2-7, with 10 bases that match TRBD1. Trimming took 4 bases from V and 4 from J; bases not matched to a gene: 7. Germline V lookup: CDR1 SGHAT, CDR2 FQNNGV. The CDR3 extends over 15 amino acids. The CDR3 DNA is TGTGCCAGCAGCTCCCTTCGACAGGGGGCTTACGAGCAGTACTTC. It specifies CASSSLRQGAYEQYF.

In this sample, this clonotype turned up a few times. The gene calls are TRBV7-2 and TRBJ2-5, with D possibly TRBD2 on 5 matching bases. The V and J ends lost 5 bases and 2 bases respectively, with 9 bases between them. The germline V gene has CDR1 SGHTA and CDR2 FQGNSA. This CDR3 is 13 amino acids long. As DNA, the CDR3 is TGTGCCAGCAGCCAGAGGGTTCAAGAGACCCAGTACTTC. Translated: CASSQRVQETQYF.

This clonotype was recorded many times. The V call is TRBV7-2, the J call TRBJ1-5; D is undetermined. Germline V lookup: CDR1 SGHTA, CDR2 FQGNSA. The CDR3 is made up of 13 amino acids. V was trimmed by 1 base and J by 9 bases, leaving 10 bases between them. The CDR3, as DNA: TGTGCCAGCAGCTTAGGAGCGGGCATGCCCCAGCATTTT. The encoded protein is CASSLGAGMPQHF.

In its sample, this clonotype was seen a few times. The CDR3 reads CASSDGGLAGELFF. Written as DNA, the CDR3 is TGTGCCAGCAGTGACGGAGGACTAGCCGGGGAGCTGTTTTTT. The V gene is TRBV6-4, the J gene TRBJ2-2; 7 bases are a match to TRBD2. From germline, CDR1 is MRHNA and CDR2 SNTAGT. Germline trimming cut 2 bases from V and 6 bases from J; bases unmatched to any gene: 3. The CDR3 contains 14 residues.

The chain has TRBV28 and TRBJ2-4, with D unresolved. The length of the CDR3 is 13 residues. In germline, CDR1 is MDHEN, CDR2 SYDVKM. Trimming pared 7 bases from V and 7 bases from J, leaving 14 bases between. CDR3 coding DNA: TGTGCCAGCACACCTGGAGCAACGAACATTCAGTACTTC. Amino acid sequence: CASTPGATNIQYF.

The chain is built from TRBV6-2 or TRBV6-3 and TRBJ1-2; no clear D. Germline CDR1 is MNHEY and CDR2 is SVGEGT. V dropped 6 bases and J dropped 0 bases, with 17 bases sitting between them. The CDR3 spans 16 residues. CDR3 loop: CASRDPSADPNYGYTF. In nucleotides, the CDR3 is TGTGCCAGCAGAGACCCCTCCGCAGACCCTAACTATGGCTACACCTTC.

This clonotype was detected many times. J is TRBJ2-3 and V is TRBV28; 11 bases line up with TRBD2. Germline values: CDR1 MDHEN, CDR2 SYDVKM. The CDR3 covers 18 residues. After removal of 3 bases from V and 1 base from J, the junction contained 9 bases not matched to a gene. CDR3 DNA: TGTGCCAGCAGTTTCGAACTAGCGGGAGCGAGGGGCACAGATACGCAGTATTTT. Amino acid sequence: CASSFELAGARGTDTQYF.

V gene TRBV29-1 combines with J gene TRBJ2-2, with 9 bases matching TRBD1. The CDR3 has 16 amino acids. Trimming took 1 base from V and 6 from J; bases not matched to a gene: 9. CDR1 and CDR2 from the germline V gene are SQVTM and ANQGSEA. The CDR3 sequence: CSVEGPDRGESGELFF. Written as DNA, the CDR3 is TGCAGCGTTGAAGGCCCGGACAGGGGTGAATCCGGGGAGCTGTTTTTT.

There are a few counts of this clonotype. This sequence joins TRBV6-1 and TRBJ2-7, with a tentative D call TRBD1 (6 bases). Per the germline V gene, CDR1 is MNHNS and CDR2 is SASEGT. Trimming cost V 5 bases and J 3 bases, with 17 bases left between them. The CDR3 is 15 residues long. This CDR3 reads CASSLRGGPLYEQYF. In DNA, the CDR3 is TGTGCCAGCAGTTTGCGAGGGGGACCCCTCTACGAGCAGTACTTC.

The gene calls are TRBV2 and TRBJ2-7; unclear D gene. Trimming removed 7 bases from V and 0 bases from J, with 13 bases in between. The germline V gene encodes CDR1 SNHLY and CDR2 FYNNEI. The CDR3 sequence is 14 residues long. The CDR3 DNA is TGTGCCAGCATTAGTGGCAGATACTCCTACGAGCAGTACTTC. It yields the protein CASISGRYSYEQYF.

Regarding this clonotype: Germline and junction disagree at one end, which may indicate a read error. This chain connects TRBV7-7 to TRBJ2-1, with unresolved D. The length of the CDR3 is 15 residues. CDR1 is SSHAT and CDR2 is FNYEAQ in the germline V gene (reference sequence). CDR3 DNA: TGTGCTAGCAGCTATGCGCAGAGCTCCTACAATGAGCAGTTCTTC. It encodes CASSYAQSSYNEQFF.

This clonotype was observed many times. The chain has TRBV30 and TRBJ2-1, with TRBD2 as a possible D gene (5 bases). The V gene's germline CDR1 is GTSNPN and CDR2 SVGIG (reference sequence). V lost 0 bases to trimming and J lost 10 bases, with 16 bases between them. CDR3 length: 14 residues. CDR3 residues: CAWSVRTARGEQFF. The CDR3 bases are TGTGCCTGGAGTGTGCGGACTGCCCGGGGAGAGCAGTTCTTC.

In its sample, this clonotype was seen a few times. The V gene is TRBV3-1, the J gene TRBJ1-4; no reliable D call. The germline V and J ends were trimmed by 2 bases and 6 bases, with 7 bases remaining between them. Germline CDR1 and CDR2: LGHDT and YNNKEL (reference sequence). The CDR3 covers 13 residues. The CDR3 here is CASSQRPDEKLFF. CDR3 DNA sequence: TGTGCCAGCAGCCAAAGGCCGGATGAAAAACTGTTTTTT.

J is TRBJ2-1 and V is TRBV6-2 or TRBV6-3, with D perhaps being TRBD1 or TRBD2 (5 bases each). The CDR3 runs 14 residues. Looked up from germline, CDR1 is MNHEY and CDR2 is SVGEGT. Trimming took off 5 bases at V and 3 bases at J, with 11 bases between the two ends. For the CDR3, the DNA is TGTGCCAGCAGTATGGGTGGGGGCTACAATGAGCAGTTCTTC. Translation: CASSMGGGYNEQFF.

This chain uses TRBV4-1 with TRBJ2-3, with D hard to call. V was trimmed by 1 base and J by 2 bases, leaving 7 bases between them. The CDR3 has 14 residues. CDR1 and CDR2 (germline): MGHRA, YSYEKL. The CDR3 reads CASSQVGFTDTQYF. In DNA form, the CDR3 reads TGCGCCAGCAGCCAAGTAGGTTTCACAGATACGCAGTATTTT.

This clonotype was seen at least ten times. This rearrangement joins TRBV2 to TRBJ2-7; 9 nucleotides align to TRBD2. The length of the CDR3 is 16 residues. Trimming at V came to 6 bases and at J to 4 bases, leaving 13 bases not matched to a gene. Germline assignment: CDR1 SNHLY and CDR2 FYNNEI. This chain's CDR3 is CASRLTMTSGFYEQYF. CDR3 DNA sequence: TGTGCCAGCAGGTTGACTATGACTAGCGGATTTTACGAGCAGTACTTC.

In its sample, this clonotype was seen many times. The V gene is TRBV12-3 or TRBV12-4, the J gene TRBJ1-5; D is uncertain. V lost 2 bases to trimming and J lost 4 bases, with 9 bases between them. This CDR3 contains 14 residues. CDR3 DNA: TGTGCCAGCAGTTTAAAACAGCGGAATCAGCCCCAGCATTTT. Amino acid sequence: CASSLKQRNQPQHF.

This clonotype showed up just a few times. V usage is TRBV11-3 and J usage is TRBJ2-3; 8 bases line up with TRBD2. V lost 1 base and J lost 6; bases outside the gene matches: 6. The CDR3 is 15 residues long. Looked up from germline, CDR1 is SGHNT and CDR2 is YENEEA. The CDR3 spells CASSLVARGGDTQYF. DNA for the CDR3: TGTGCCAGCAGCTTAGTCGCTCGGGGGGGGGATACGCAGTATTTT.

This clonotype was recorded a few times. V usage is TRBV19 and J usage is TRBJ2-1; D uncertain. Germline V gives CDR1 LNHDA, CDR2 SQIVND (reference sequence). This CDR3 spans 10 amino acids. Trimming stripped 8 bases from V and 14 bases from J, with 13 bases between. CDR3 protein: CASLGDDEFF. DNA for the CDR3: TGTGCCAGTCTTGGGGATGATGAGTTCTTC. The entire variable domain, with the rest obtained from reference TRBV19 and TRBJ2-1, is as follows: DGGITQSPKYLFRKEGQNVTLSCEQNLNHDAMYWYRQDPGQGLRLIYYSQIVNDFQKGDIAEGYSVSREKKESFPLTVTSAQKNPTAFYLCASLGDDEFFGPGTRLTVL.

This clonotype was detected many times. The chain recombines TRBV6-1 with TRBJ2-1; 9 bases agree with TRBD2. V trimming: 2 bases; J trimming: 1 base; junction bases outside the gene matches: 0. Germline CDR1 and CDR2: MNHNS and SASEGT. The CDR3 has 15 amino acids. CDR3: CASSELAGSYNEQFF. For the CDR3, the DNA is TGTGCCAGCAGTGAACTAGCGGGATCCTACAATGAGCAGTTCTTC.

This chain connects TRBV19 to TRBJ2-1, with 13 nucleotides matching TRBD2. The junction had 9 bases not matched to a gene; V was cut back by 8 bases and J by 5 bases. The germline CDR1 and CDR2 sequences are LNHDA and SQIVND (reference sequence). This CDR3 spans 16 amino acids. This CDR3 is CASSPVGLAGHNEQFF. CDR3 bases: TGTGCCAGTTCCCCGGTGGGACTAGCGGGACACAATGAGCAGTTCTTC.

The chain recombines TRBV20-1 with TRBJ2-3; no firm D call. The V end lost 7 bases, the J end lost 8 bases, and 16 bases lay between the germline ends. The CDR3 has 12 residues. Germline CDR1 reads DFQATT; CDR2 reads SNEGSKA (reference sequence). In nucleotides, the CDR3 is TGCAGTGAGCAGCGTGTTAGTGCTACGCAGTATTTT. Protein: CSEQRVSATQYF.

The rearrangement joins TRBV29-1 to TRBJ1-5; D remains ambiguous. Trimming took 6 bases from V and 3 from J, leaving 15 bases between them. Germline CDR1 is SQVTM and CDR2 is ANQGSEA. CDR3 length: 14 residues. The CDR3 is CSVGYGGFNQPQHF. The CDR3 DNA reads TGCAGCGTCGGGTACGGCGGGTTCAATCAGCCCCAGCATTTT. The full variable domain, in which reference TRBV29-1 and TRBJ1-5 provide the parts outside the CDR3, is SAVISQKPSRDICQRGTSLTIQCQVDSQVTMMFWYRQQPGQSLTLIATANQGSEATYESGFVIDKFPISRPNLTFSTLTVSNMSPEDSSIYLCSVGYGGFNQPQHFGDGTRLSIL.

This clonotype was observed many times. In DNA, the CDR3 is TGTGCCAGCGGGGGAAACAATCAGCCCCAGCATTTT. Protein sequence: CASGGNNQPQHF. This rearrangement joins TRBV6-1 to TRBJ1-5; maybe TRBD1 (5 bases). The ends were cut back, 8 bases at V and 3 bases at J, with 8 bases in the middle. The CDR3 extends over 12 amino acids. Germline lookup yields CDR1 MNHNS and CDR2 SASEGT.

This clonotype was picked up many times. The chain combines TRBV12-3 or TRBV12-4 with TRBJ1-1; maybe TRBD1 (5 bases). This CDR3 region has 15 residues. Trimming removed 4 bases at V and 6 bases at J, with 18 bases between. CDR3 nucleotides: TGTGCCAGCAGTTACACCGGGACGACGGGCGCTGAAGCTTTCTTT. Its translation is CASSYTGTTGAEAFF.

At least ten counts were recorded for this clonotype. This chain connects TRBV7-6 to TRBJ2-3; D gene unclear. V was shortened by 4 bases and J by 11 bases, with 13 bases between the two germline ends. From germline, CDR1 is SGHVS and CDR2 FNYEAQ. This CDR3 contains 12 residues. The CDR3 spells CASSSTASGQYF. CDR3 sequence (DNA): TGTGCCAGCAGCTCGACCGCCTCCGGGCAGTATTTT.

The sample holds many counts of this clonotype. This chain joins TRBV27 and TRBJ2-3; TRBD2 agrees at 12 bases. The germline gives CDR1 MNHEY, CDR2 SMNVEV (reference sequence). V dropped 2 bases and J dropped 7; count of bases not matched to a gene: 7. This CDR3 has 16 amino acids. The DNA of the CDR3 is TGTGCCAGCAGTTTAAGATCTAGCGGGAGGGCCAATACGCAGTATTTT. This encodes CASSLRSSGRANTQYF.

A few counts support this clonotype. The chain is built from TRBV28 and TRBJ2-1; either TRBD1 or TRBD2 may supply D (5 bases each). Trimming shortened V by 3 bases and J by 10 bases, and 13 bases separated the two germline ends. Germline CDR1 is MDHEN and CDR2 is SYDVKM. The CDR3 is made up of 13 amino acids. CDR3 region: CASSFDSGWEQFF. The CDR3, as DNA: TGTGCCAGCAGTTTTGACAGCGGCTGGGAGCAGTTCTTC.